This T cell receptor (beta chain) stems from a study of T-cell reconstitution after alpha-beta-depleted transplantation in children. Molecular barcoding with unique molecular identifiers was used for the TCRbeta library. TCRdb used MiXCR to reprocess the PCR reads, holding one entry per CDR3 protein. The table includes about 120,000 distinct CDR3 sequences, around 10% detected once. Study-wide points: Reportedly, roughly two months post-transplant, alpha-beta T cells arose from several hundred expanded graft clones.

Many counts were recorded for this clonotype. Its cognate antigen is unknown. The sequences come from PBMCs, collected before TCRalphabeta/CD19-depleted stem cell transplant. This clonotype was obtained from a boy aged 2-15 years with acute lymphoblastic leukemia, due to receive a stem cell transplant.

The CDR3 loop reads CASSLTYRGSTDTQYF. CDR3 nucleotide sequence: TGTGCCAGCAGCTTAACGTACAGGGGAAGCACAGATACGCAGTATTTT. The chain combines TRBV5-5 with TRBJ2-3, with TRBD1 identical over 7 bases. V was pared by 2 bases and J by 0 bases, with 6 bases of the junction left unmatched. CDR3 length: 16 amino acids. Germline assignment: CDR1 SGHKS and CDR2 YYEKEE (reference sequence).